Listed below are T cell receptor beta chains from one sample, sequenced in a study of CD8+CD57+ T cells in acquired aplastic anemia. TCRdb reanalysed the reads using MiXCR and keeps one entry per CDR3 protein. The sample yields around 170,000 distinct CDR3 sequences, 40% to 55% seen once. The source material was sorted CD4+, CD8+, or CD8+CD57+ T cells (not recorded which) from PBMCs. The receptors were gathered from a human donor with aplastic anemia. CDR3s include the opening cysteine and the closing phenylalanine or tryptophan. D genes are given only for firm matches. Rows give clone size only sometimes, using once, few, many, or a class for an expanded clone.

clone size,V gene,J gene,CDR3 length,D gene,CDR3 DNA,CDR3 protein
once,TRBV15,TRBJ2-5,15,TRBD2,TGTGCCACCAGCGGGGGGGGACTAGCGGCTGAAACCCAGTACTTC,CATSGGGLAAETQYF
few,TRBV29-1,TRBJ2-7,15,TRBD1,TGCAGCGTTGAAGAGGCGGGACAGGGCTTCTACGAGCAGTACTTC,CSVEEAGQGFYEQYF
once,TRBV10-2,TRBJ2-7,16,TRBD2,TGCGCCAGCAGTGAGCTAGCGGGGGGGCCTGTCTACGAGCAGTACTTC,CASSELAGGPVYEQYF
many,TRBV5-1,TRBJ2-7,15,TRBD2,TGCGCCAGCAGCTTTTTGGCGGGAGGTGCGTACGAGCAGTACTTC,CASSFLAGGAYEQYF
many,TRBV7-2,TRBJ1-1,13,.,TGTGCCAGCAGCTCCGGGACCCACACTGAAGCTTTCTTT,CASSSGTHTEAFF
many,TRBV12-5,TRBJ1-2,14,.,TGTGCTAGTGGTTTGGCTTGGGGGGACTATGGCTACACCTTC,CASGLAWGDYGYTF
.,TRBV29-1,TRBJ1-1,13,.,TGCAGCGTTGAAAGGCAAGAGAACACTGAAGCTTTCTTT,CSVERQENTEAFF
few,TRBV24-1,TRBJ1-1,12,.,TGTGCCACCAGTGATCCACCCAGTGAAGCTTTCTTT,CATSDPPSEAFF
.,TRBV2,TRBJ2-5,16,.,TGTGCCAGCAGTGAAAGAGGTACTACCAAACAAGAGACCCAGTACTTC,CASSERGTTKQETQYF
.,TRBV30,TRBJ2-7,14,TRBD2,TGTGCCTGGGGAAGACTAGCGGGAGGCTCCACGCTGGACTTC,CAWGRLAGGSTLDF
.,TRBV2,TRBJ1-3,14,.,TGTGCCGGCAGCGGCCAGGGCTCTGGAAACACCATATATTTT,CAGSGQGSGNTIYF
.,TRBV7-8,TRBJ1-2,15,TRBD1,TGTGCCAGCAGCGCCTGGACAGGGACGAACTATGGCTACACCTTC,CASSAWTGTNYGYTF
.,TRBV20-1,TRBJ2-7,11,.,TGCAGTGCGCTCGCTAAACAGGCGCAGTACTTC,CSALAKQAQYF
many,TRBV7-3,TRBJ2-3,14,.,TGTGCCAGCAGCTCCCAACACAATTCAGATACGCAGTATTTT,CASSSQHNSDTQYF
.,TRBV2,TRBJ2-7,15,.,TGTGCCAGCAGTGAAGGACAGCCCCTCTCCTACGAGCAGTACTTC,CASSEGQPLSYEQYF
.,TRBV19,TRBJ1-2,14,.,TGTGCCAGTAGTATATTTCCAGCTAACTATGGCTACACCTTC,CASSIFPANYGYTF
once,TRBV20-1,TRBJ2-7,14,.,TGCAGTGCTCACGGGGACTCTCCCCACTACGAGCAGTACTTC,CSAHGDSPHYEQYF
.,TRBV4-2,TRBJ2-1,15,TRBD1,TGTGCCAGCAGCCAAGATCCGACAGGGCTCAATGAGCAGTTCTTC,CASSQDPTGLNEQFF
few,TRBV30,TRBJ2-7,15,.,TGTGCCTGGAGTGGGTTTCGGGTGAGCTCCTACGAGCAGTACTTC,CAWSGFRVSSYEQYF
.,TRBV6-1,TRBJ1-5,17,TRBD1,TGTGCCAGCACTGGGGGACAGGAGTCTGCCCCGAATCAGCCCCAGCATTTT,CASTGGQESAPNQPQHF
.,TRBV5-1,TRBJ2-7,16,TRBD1,TGCGCCAGCAGTCCGGGACAGGGAGTTTTGTCCTACGAGCAGTACTTC,CASSPGQGVLSYEQYF
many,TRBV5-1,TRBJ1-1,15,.,TGCGCCAGCAGCTTCCCCGCAGGGATGAGGACTGAAGCTTTCTTT,CASSFPAGMRTEAFF